This T cell receptor (beta chain) was recorded in a study of CD8 T cells in ankylosing spondylitis. Trimming left V 7 bases short and J 4 bases short, with 21 bases between. The CDR3 extends over 15 amino acids. Germline V gene lookup returns CDR1 SQVTM and CDR2 ANQGSEA. Study results and caveats: Ankylosing spondylitis blood seemed to carry a telltale TCR beta motif made of seven or eight highly homologous variants. From matched ankylosing spondylitis synovial fluid, disease-linked clones were reportedly recovered at significantly enriched levels.

A single record per CDR3 protein comes from TCRdb applying MiXCR to the 5' RACE reads. This sample has 750,000 to 850,000 distinct CDR3 sequences, with over 9.5% found just once. Points on this clonotype: The target antigen is unknown.

The material sequenced was blood, either unsorted or a sorted T cell fraction (not recorded which). This TCR was sampled from a male donor with ankylosing spondylitis. The chain carries TRBV29-1 and TRBJ2-3; D possibly corresponds to TRBD2 (7 bases). CDR3 region: CSASGGGAGADTQYF. The CDR3 nucleotides read TGCAGCGCCTCCGGTGGGGGGGCGGGTGCAGATACGCAGTATTTT.